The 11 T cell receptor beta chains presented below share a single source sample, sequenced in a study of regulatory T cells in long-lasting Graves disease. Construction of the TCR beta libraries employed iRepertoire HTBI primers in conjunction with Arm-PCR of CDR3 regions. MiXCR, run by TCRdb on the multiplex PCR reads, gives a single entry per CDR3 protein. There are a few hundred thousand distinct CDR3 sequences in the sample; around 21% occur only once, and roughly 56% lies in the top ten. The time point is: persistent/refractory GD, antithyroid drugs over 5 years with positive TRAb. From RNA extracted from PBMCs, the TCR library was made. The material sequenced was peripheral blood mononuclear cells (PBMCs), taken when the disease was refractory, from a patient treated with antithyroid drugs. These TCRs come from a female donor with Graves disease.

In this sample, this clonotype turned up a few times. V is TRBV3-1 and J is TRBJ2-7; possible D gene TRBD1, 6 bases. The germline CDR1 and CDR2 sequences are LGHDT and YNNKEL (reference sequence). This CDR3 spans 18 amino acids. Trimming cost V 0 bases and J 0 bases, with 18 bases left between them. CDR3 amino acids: CASSQEWGGTGSSYEQYF. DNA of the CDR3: TGTGCCAGCAGCCAAGAATGGGGTGGAACAGGGAGCTCCTACGAGCAGTACTTC.

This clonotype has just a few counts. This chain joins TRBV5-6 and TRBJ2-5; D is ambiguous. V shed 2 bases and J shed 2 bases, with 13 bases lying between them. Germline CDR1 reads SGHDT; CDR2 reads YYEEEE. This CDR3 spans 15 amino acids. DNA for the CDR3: TGTGCCAGCAGCTTTTGGGTAATCGGACAAGAGACCCAGTACTTC. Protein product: CASSFWVIGQETQYF.

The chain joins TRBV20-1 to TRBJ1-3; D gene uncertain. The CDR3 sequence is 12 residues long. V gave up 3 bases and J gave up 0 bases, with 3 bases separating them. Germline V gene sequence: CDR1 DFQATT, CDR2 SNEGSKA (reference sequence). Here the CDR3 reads CSARDSGNTIYF. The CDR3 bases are TGCAGTGCTAGGGACTCTGGAAACACCATATATTTT.

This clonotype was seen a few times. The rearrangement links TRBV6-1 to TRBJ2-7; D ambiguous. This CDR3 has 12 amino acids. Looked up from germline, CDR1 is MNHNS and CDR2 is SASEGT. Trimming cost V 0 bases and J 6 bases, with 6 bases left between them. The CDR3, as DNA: TGTGCCAGCAGTGAAGCGGAGAGCGAGCAGTACTTC. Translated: CASSEAESEQYF.

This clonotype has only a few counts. CDR3 loop: CASSVISGGGMAEAFF. Written as DNA, the CDR3 is TGTGCCAGCAGCGTGATTTCGGGAGGGGGTATGGCTGAAGCTTTCTTT. The rearrangement uses TRBV9 and TRBJ1-1, with D possibly being TRBD1 (6 bases). The CDR3 covers 16 residues. Trimming cost V 2 bases and J 6 bases, with 20 bases left between them. CDR1 and CDR2 from the germline V gene are SGDLS and YYNGEE.

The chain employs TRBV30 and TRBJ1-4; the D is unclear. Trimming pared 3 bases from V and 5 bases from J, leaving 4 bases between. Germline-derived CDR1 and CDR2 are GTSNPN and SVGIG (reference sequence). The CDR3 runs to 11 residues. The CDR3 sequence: CAWRQNEKLFF. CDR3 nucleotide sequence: TGTGCCTGGAGACAGAATGAAAAACTGTTTTTT.

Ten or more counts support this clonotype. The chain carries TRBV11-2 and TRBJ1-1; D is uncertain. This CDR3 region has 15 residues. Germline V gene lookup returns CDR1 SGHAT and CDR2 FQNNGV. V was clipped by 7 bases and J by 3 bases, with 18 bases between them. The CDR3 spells CASKTGWGRDTEAFF. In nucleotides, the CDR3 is TGTGCCAGCAAGACTGGGTGGGGTAGGGACACTGAAGCTTTCTTT.

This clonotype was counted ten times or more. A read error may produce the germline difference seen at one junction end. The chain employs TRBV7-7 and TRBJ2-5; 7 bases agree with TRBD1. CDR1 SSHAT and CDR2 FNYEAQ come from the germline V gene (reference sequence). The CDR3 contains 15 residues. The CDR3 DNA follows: TGTGCTAGCAGCCCTGACAGGGCACACCAAGAGACCCAGTACTTC. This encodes CASSPDRAHQETQYF.

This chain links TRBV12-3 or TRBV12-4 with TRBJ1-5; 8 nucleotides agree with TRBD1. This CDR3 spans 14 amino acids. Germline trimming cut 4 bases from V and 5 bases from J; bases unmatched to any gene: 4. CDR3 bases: TGTGCCAGCAGTTCGGGACAGGCGGATCAGCCCCAGCATTTT. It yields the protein CASSSGQADQPQHF.

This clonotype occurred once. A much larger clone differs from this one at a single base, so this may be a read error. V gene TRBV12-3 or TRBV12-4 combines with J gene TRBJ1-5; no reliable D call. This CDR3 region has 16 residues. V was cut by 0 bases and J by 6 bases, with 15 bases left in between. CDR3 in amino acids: CASSLAPGNRSQPQHF. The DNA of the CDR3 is TGTGCCAGCAGTTTAGCCCCGGGGAACCGCAGTCAGCCCCAGCATTTT.

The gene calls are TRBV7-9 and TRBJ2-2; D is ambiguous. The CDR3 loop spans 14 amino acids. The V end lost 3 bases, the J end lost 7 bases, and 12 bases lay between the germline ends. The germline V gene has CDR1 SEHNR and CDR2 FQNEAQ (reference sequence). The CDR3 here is CASSFSGSIGELFF. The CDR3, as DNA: TGTGCCAGCAGCTTCTCTGGGTCCATCGGGGAGCTGTTTTTT.